Sequencing of this T cell receptor beta chain was carried out in a study of cytomegalovirus exposure and HLA in healthy donors (dated by TCRdb to about 2017). In the study overall: An earlier analysis of 550 to 700 of the donors reported roughly 270 Gb of sequence data and roughly 110 million unique TCR beta sequences from some 180 million T cells. Approximately 310 gigabases of sequencing data and 70 million to 95 million unique TCR sequences made up an early release that covered approximately 650 HLA-typed donors. Of the 300 to 500 genotyped donors, 65% to 90% were placed in the genetic ancestry cluster associated with self-reported Caucasian donors. The study aimed to test whether signatures of past pathogen exposure could be identified by cataloging public T cell receptors. The study profiled the T cell repertoires of under 850 subjects by immunosequencing and related them to cytomegalovirus serostatus. A separate validation cohort of some 130 different subjects was used in addition to the 666-subject first cohort. To predict cytomegalovirus infection status, the study combined high-throughput TCR immunosequencing, statistical association of individual TCRs with disease status, and machine learning. To study patterns of TCR occurrence, a later analysis re-analyzed previously published TCR beta repertoires from 600 to 750 donors and added high-resolution HLA genotyping. The later analysis used no new phenotypic data to find candidate immune exposures, relying instead on TCR beta sequences and their occurrence across donors. An earlier analysis of approximately 630 of the donors applied high-throughput TCR beta sequencing to assess whether each TCR beta V gene segment acted as functional or pseudogenic. Donor age, sex, ethnicity and CMV serostatus were collected together with the repertoire data. A later genetic analysis took genome-wide SNP genotypes for about 55% of the 666 donors and used that subset as a discovery cohort. All discovery cohort repertoires had been generated using a single sequencing platform. Class I and class II HLA loci were covered by the typing at four-digit resolution. The number of typed donors differed by locus: roughly 620-640 for A, B, C, DRB1 and DQB1; 522 for DQA1; over 600 for DPA1; and about 450 for DPB1. Four or five DR-DQ haplotypes were handled as single units for association and clustering because linkage in the cohort was strong. On average, around 240,000 unique TCR beta nucleotide sequences were sequenced per donor among 300 to 500 genotyped donors of the cohort, with 15% to 20% of those sequences being non-productive. On the study overall, not on this receptor specifically: Correlated functional status among segregating V segments might reflect linkage disequilibrium, but an unknown experimental factor could not be ruled out. Cytomegalovirus status was reported to be diagnosed by the classifier with high specificity and sensitivity in both the original and validation cohorts. Because HLA typing was unavailable for some donors at each locus, only the typed subset was used in association tests. Assigning TCR associations to individual alleles was difficult when HLA alleles, especially DR and DQ, strongly co-occurred. In vitro tests confirmed that three of the cytomegalovirus-associated TCR beta chains recognize cytomegalovirus antigens. Compared with the approximately 710-donor mean, donors in an Asian-associated ancestry cluster had fewer N-insertions in productive TCRs, according to a later genetic analysis. According to a later analysis, TCR association rates differed among HLA loci, with DRB1 alleles showing the most associated TCRs and HLA-C alleles showing the fewest. In this cohort, only TCR beta chains were sequenced, and detectable features were limited by the absence of alpha or paired-chain data. In the study, 150 to 200 TCR beta chains were listed as associated with cytomegalovirus. V-gene and J-gene trimming of TCR beta chains was associated with a missense DCLRE1C variant in a later genetic analysis, and the association was replicated in an independent cohort. The earlier analysis of about 600 of the donors excluded some 15 rarely observed V segments, including chromosome 9 orphons, because counts were too low. In a later analysis, HLA-associated TCR beta chains were found to be more clonally expanded and to have lower generation probabilities than equally common non-associated chains. Most CMV-associated TCR beta chains appeared to be HLA-restricted in a later analysis, and the HLA associations seemed to be driven largely by CMV exposure. Across donors, most TCR sequences were observed very rarely, whereas some public TCRs were present in many individuals. The only immune exposure information available for the cohort was CMV serostatus. A later analysis associated 16,951 TCR beta sequences with specific HLA alleles at a false discovery rate of 0.05. In an earlier analysis of fewer than 750 of the donors, most TCR beta V segments were observed in productive rearrangements about 87% or about 30% of the time, broadly matching IMGT annotations. A further reported finding was that TCR beta sequences accurately predicted the HLA-A and HLA-B alleles for most subjects in the first cohort. A cluster of highly shared sequence variants was judged likely to represent a technical artifact of the sequencing pipeline. In a later analysis, several top co-occurrence clusters were reported to appear linked to parvovirus B19, influenza, CMV and Epstein-Barr virus. According to the authors, the approach could potentially be generalized to other disease states and immunological phenotypes. Some IMGT-functional V segments, including TRBV6-2 and TRBV6-3, could not be told apart with the 87-base-pair reads, so those segments were excluded. Presence/absence analyses assumed roughly uniform sequencing depth across donors, an assumption that may not hold.

Library preparation was by the immunoSEQ multiplex PCR assay. The multiplex PCR relied on a mix of 60 forward primers for TCR Vbeta segments and 13 reverse primers for TCR Jbeta segments. A multiplex PCR assay on genomic DNA amplified the CDR3 region of rearranged TCR beta genes. The amplified TCR beta libraries were sequenced on the Illumina HiSeq System as 87-base-pair reads. The study's processing was this. Across the 670 or so repertoires, a later analysis counted roughly 84 million unique TCR beta chains, around 11 million of which were shared by at least two donors. Raw reads were error-corrected and collapsed into unique sequences by a nearest-neighbor algorithm in which closely related sequences were merged to remove PCR and sequencing errors. CDR3 sequences were aligned to IMGT reference sequences to assign V, D and J gene segments. For a sequence to be retained, a match of at least six nucleotides to both a V gene segment and a J gene segment was required. A rearrangement counted as productive if the CDR3 had no stop codons and remained in frame with V and J, and every other rearrangement counted as non-productive. Following IMGT convention, CDR3 was defined as the stretch from the second conserved V-encoded cysteine up to the conserved J-encoded phenylalanine. The earlier analysis of roughly 590 of the donors excluded sequences that lacked an unambiguous match to a single V gene segment. An earlier analysis of 587 of the donors classified V segments as functional when productive rearrangements were above 56.7% and as segregating when the standard deviation between donors was above 5%. To diagnose cytomegalovirus status from the catalog of TCR beta chain sequences, a statistical classification framework was built. In a later analysis, V and J genes were assigned by comparing TCR nucleotide sequences against IMGT/GENE-DB human TR gene sequences. Using the TCRdist pipeline, a later analysis assigned CDR3 sequences along with most-parsimonious VDJ recombination scenarios. In a later analysis, each TCR beta chain was defined by its CDR3 amino acid sequence together with its V-gene family, and reads without a unique V-gene family were excluded. As a way to deal with suspected cross-contamination and a sequencing artifact, a later analysis dropped roughly 620 nucleotide sequences that were highly shared and had low generation probability. For each public chain, a later analysis derived a clonal expansion index from normalized ranks of inferred template counts within each repertoire. In a later analysis, generation probabilities were computed with a VDJ recombination model fitted to out-of-frame rearrangements, and the resulting probabilities were checked against IGoR. Hypergeometric tests were used in a later analysis to score TCR-TCR, TCR-HLA and TCR-CMV co-occurrence, with a repertoire-size bias correction applied to the TCR pairs. False discovery rates were estimated in a later analysis by permuting HLA or CMV assignments 20 times. In a later analysis, co-occurring TCRs were grouped using DBSCAN, with TCRdist sequence similarity added in when clustering inside HLA-allele-positive subsets. Repertoires with fewer than 30,000 or more than 120,000 public chains, plus five repertoires with anomalous nucleotide sharing, were excluded from co-occurrence clustering. TCRdb retrieved this table from immuneACCESS and kept in-frame rearrangements only. Not all clones are present; in checked studies, unresolved V genes account for under half, and no reason is known for the remainder. V, J and clone size were drawn from that table, and D and trimming were deduced from the DNA. A total of about 150,000 clones appear in this sample, less than 90% of them only once. 1.9% of the sample lies in the top ten.

The cohort was made up of approximately 700 healthy bone marrow donors. Cohort members were all nominally healthy when sampled, although unrecorded immune exposures were likely present. The donor tested CMV seronegative and was one of the 352 seronegative cohort members. Each donor provided a peripheral blood sample, and peripheral blood mononuclear cells were used for TCR beta sequencing. Genomic DNA was extracted from the blood cell samples with the Qiagen DNeasy Blood Extraction Kit. This clone showed up just once. This receptor's antigen is unknown. No much larger clone exists at a distance of one base, and base qualities are not known. Trimming costs V 3 bases and J 1 base, and their ends lie 10 bases apart. For CDR1 and CDR2, the germline V gene lists MNHNS and SASEGT. Counted from cysteine to phenylalanine, this CDR3 has 15 amino acids. The kept DNA is CDR3 alone, 45 bases in frame from the first base.

Sequencing was done on a sample of PBMCs. In this chain, TRBV6-1 is recombined with TRBJ2-1, and the D gene may be TRBD2, 7 bases matching. The TCR comes from a man younger than 35 in good health and CMV-seronegative. The CDR3 loop reads CASSEGGPSYNEQFF. The DNA sequence is as follows: TGTGCCAGCAGTGAGGGGGGGCCATCCTACAATGAGCAGTTCTTC.